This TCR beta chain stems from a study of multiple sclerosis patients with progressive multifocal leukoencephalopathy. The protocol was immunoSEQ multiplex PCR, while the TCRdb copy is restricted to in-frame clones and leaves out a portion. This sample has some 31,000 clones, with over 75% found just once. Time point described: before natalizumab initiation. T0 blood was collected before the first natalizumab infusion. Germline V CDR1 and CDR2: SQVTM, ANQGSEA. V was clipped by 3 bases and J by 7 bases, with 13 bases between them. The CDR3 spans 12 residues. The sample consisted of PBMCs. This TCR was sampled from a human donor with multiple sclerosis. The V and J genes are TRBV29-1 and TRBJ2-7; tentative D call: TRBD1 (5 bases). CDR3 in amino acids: CSVESRVGEQYF. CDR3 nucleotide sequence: TGCAGCGTTGAGTCCAGGGTGGGAGAGCAGTACTTC.